Listed here is a single T cell receptor beta chain. These data belong to a study of T cell changes during pregnancy in multiple sclerosis. Sequencing was performed with immunoSEQ multiplex PCR; in TCRdb, only in-frame clones are kept and a portion is missing. The data show around 50,000 clones, about 90% seen once. Germline V CDR1 and CDR2: SQVTM, ANQGSEA. V was trimmed by 7 bases and J by 2 bases, leaving 9 bases between them. This CDR3 has 12 residues. The specimen comprised CD4+ T cells from peripheral blood mononuclear cells, sampled in the second trimester of pregnancy. The rearrangement links TRBV29-1 to TRBJ2-1; D is possibly TRBD1 (6 bases). This clonotype was obtained from a female donor with multiple sclerosis, enrolled in a pregnancy study. CDR3 region: CSARTAYNEQFF. CDR3 nucleotides: TGCAGCGCACGGACAGCCTACAATGAGCAGTTCTTC.